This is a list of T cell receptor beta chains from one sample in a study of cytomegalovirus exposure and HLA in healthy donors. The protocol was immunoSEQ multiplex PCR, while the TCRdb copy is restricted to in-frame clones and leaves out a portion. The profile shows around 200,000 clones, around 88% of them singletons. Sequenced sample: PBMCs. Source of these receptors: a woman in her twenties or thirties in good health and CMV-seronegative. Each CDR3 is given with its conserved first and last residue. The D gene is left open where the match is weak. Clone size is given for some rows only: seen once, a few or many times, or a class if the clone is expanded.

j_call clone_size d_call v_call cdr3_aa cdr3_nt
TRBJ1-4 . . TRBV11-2 CASSPMGLRGEKLFF TGTGCCAGCAGCCCGATGGGACTGAGGGGTGAAAAACTGTTTTTT
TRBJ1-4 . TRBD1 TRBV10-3 CAISNRQGLDEKLFF TGTGCCATCAGTAACCGACAGGGATTGGACGAAAAACTGTTTTTT
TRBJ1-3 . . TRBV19 CATGLTGSSGNTIYF TGTGCCACCGGTCTAACAGGGAGCTCTGGAAACACCATATATTTT
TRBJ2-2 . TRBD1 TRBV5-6 CASKFLTGGADTGELFF TGTGCCAGCAAGTTTTTAACAGGGGGCGCCGACACCGGGGAGCTGTTTTTT
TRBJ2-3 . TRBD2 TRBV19 CASRPSPGLAADTQYF TGTGCCAGTAGACCTTCTCCGGGACTAGCAGCAGATACGCAGTATTTT
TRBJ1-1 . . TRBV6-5 CASSPRGGNTEAFF TGTGCCAGCAGCCCCAGGGGTGGGAACACTGAAGCTTTCTTT
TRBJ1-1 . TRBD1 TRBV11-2 CASSATSGTGTTEAFF TGTGCCAGCAGCGCTACCTCCGGGACAGGGACCACTGAAGCTTTCTTT
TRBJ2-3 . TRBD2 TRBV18 CASSPNPPGGGGLDTQYF TGTGCCAGCTCACCTAATCCTCCGGGAGGCGGGGGATTAGATACGCAGTATTTT
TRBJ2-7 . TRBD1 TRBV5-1 CASSSTGAGYEQYF TGCGCCAGCAGCTCAACAGGGGCCGGCTACGAGCAGTACTTC
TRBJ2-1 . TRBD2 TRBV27 CASSFQGTSGGAVEQFF TGTGCCAGCAGTTTCCAGGGGACTAGCGGGGGGGCGGTGGAGCAGTTCTTC
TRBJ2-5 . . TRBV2 CASSESARGIQETQYF TGTGCCAGCAGTGAATCTGCGAGAGGGATTCAAGAGACCCAGTACTTC
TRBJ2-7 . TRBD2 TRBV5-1 CASSTGTSGGVGEQYF TGCGCCAGCAGCACGGGGACTAGCGGGGGGGTTGGCGAGCAGTACTTC
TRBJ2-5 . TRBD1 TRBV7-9 CASSLVGDRGEAQYF TGTGCCAGCAGCTTAGTAGGAGACAGGGGAGAGGCCCAGTACTTC
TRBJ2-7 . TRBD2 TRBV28 CASRSPGLSYEQYF TGTGCCAGCAGGTCCCCGGGACTATCCTACGAGCAGTACTTC
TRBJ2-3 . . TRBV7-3 CASSLIGALDTQYF TGTGCCAGCAGCTTAATAGGGGCCCTAGATACGCAGTATTTT
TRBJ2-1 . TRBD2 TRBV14 CASSQENRGGFYNEQFF TGTGCCAGCAGCCAAGAGAACCGGGGGGGCTTCTACAATGAGCAGTTCTTC
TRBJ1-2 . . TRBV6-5 CASRPFTGNYGYTF TGTGCCAGCAGGCCCTTTACAGGGAACTATGGCTACACCTTC
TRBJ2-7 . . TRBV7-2 CASSLGRQSYEQYF TGTGCCAGCAGCTTAGGCAGACAGTCCTACGAGCAGTACTTC
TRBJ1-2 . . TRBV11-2 CASGPFSSPYDYGYTF TGTGCCAGCGGACCTTTCTCTAGCCCCTATGACTATGGCTACACCTTC
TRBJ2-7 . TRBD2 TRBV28 CASSFTSGGGYEQYF TGTGCCAGCAGTTTCACTAGCGGGGGGGGGTACGAGCAGTACTTC
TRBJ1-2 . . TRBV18 CASSPRVNYGYTF TGTGCCAGCTCCCCCAGGGTGAACTATGGCTACACCTTC
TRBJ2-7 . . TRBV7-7 CAVLGPAGEQYF TGTGCTGTTCTTGGACCGGCGGGCGAGCAGTACTTC
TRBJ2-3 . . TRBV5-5 CASSLANPVSTDTQYF TGTGCCAGCAGCTTGGCCAATCCGGTTAGCACAGATACGCAGTATTTT
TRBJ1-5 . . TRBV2 CASSVEGNQPQHF TGTGCCAGCAGTGTGGAGGGCAATCAGCCCCAGCATTTT
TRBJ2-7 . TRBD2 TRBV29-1 CSVRSGGAEQYF TGCAGCGTTAGGAGCGGGGGGGCAGAGCAGTACTTC
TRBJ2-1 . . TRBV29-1 CSVERASGANEQFF TGCAGCGTTGAACGGGCCAGTGGGGCCAATGAGCAGTTCTTC
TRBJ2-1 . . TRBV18 CASSPLENNEQFF TGTGCCAGCTCACCCTTAGAAAACAATGAGCAGTTCTTC
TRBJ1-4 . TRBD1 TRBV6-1 CASSDPGQGPTNEKLFF TGTGCCAGCAGTGACCCGGGACAGGGGCCAACTAATGAAAAACTGTTTTTT
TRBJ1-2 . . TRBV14 CASNQVQQARGYTF TGTGCCAGCAACCAAGTACAACAGGCGCGCGGCTACACCTTC
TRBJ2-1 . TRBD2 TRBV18 CASSPPTSGSYNEQFF TGTGCCAGCTCACCCCCGACTAGCGGATCTTACAATGAGCAGTTCTTC
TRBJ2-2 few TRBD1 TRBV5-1 CASTIPRTGGSGELFF TGCGCCAGCACCATTCCCCGGACAGGGGGGTCCGGGGAGCTGTTTTTT
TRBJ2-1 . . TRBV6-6 CASRSRLNPGNEQFF TGTGCCAGCAGAAGTAGACTCAACCCAGGGAATGAGCAGTTCTTC
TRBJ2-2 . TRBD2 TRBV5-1 CASSWGLAETTGELFF TGCGCCAGCAGCTGGGGACTAGCGGAGACCACCGGGGAGCTGTTTTTT
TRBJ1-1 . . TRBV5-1 CASTAGTQGTEAFF TGCGCCAGCACCGCCGGGACACAAGGCACTGAAGCTTTCTTT
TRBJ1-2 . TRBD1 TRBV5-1 CASSLSGQASYGYTF TGCGCCAGCAGCTTATCCGGACAGGCTTCCTATGGCTACACCTTC
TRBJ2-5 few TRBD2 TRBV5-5 CASSLLAGGPETQYF TGTGCCAGCAGCTTGCTAGCGGGGGGGCCGGAGACCCAGTACTTC
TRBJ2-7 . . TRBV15 CATSRDPGRVYEQYF TGTGCCACCAGCAGAGATCCGGGCAGGGTCTACGAGCAGTACTTC
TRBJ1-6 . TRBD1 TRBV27 CASSFISLKWDRGLLGAASPLHF TGTGCCAGCAGTTTTATCTCATTAAAATGGGACAGGGGGCTATTGGGAGCGGCTTCACCCCTCCACTTT
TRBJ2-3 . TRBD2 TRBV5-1 CASSLAGTSGTLSTDTQYF TGCGCCAGCAGCTTGGCCGGGACTAGCGGGACGCTCAGCACAGATACGCAGTATTTT
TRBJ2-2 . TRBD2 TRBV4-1 CASSPPGSSGERVTGELFF TGCGCCAGCAGCCCCCCGGGATCTAGCGGGGAAAGAGTAACCGGGGAGCTGTTTTTT
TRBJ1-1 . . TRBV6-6 CASSISGEVTEAFF TGTGCCAGCAGTATCAGCGGGGAGGTCACTGAAGCTTTCTTT
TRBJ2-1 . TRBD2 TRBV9 CASSTSGLPYNEQFF TGTGCCAGCAGCACTAGCGGATTACCTTACAATGAGCAGTTCTTC
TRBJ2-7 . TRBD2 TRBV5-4 CASSRTSGGSHEQYF TGTGCCAGCAGTAGGACTAGCGGGGGGTCCCACGAGCAGTACTTC
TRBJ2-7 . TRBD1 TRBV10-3 CAISEWTGRGEQYF TGTGCCATCAGTGAGTGGACAGGAAGGGGGGAGCAGTACTTC